The subject of this entry is one TCR beta chain. What it binds is unknown. Per germline, CDR1 MGHDK and CDR2 SYGVNS. The ends lost 4 bases at V and 5 bases at J; junction bases unmatched: 11. The CDR3 loop spans 18 amino acids. The data are from a study of cytomegalovirus exposure and HLA in healthy donors. Overall study: An earlier analysis found around 120 million unique TCR beta sequences from roughly 170 million T cells. Findings of the study overall: The study labeled 164 TCR beta chains cytomegalovirus-associated. Several V segments, TRBV6-2 and TRBV6-3 among them, could not be told apart and were dropped.

The PCR contained 60 Vbeta and 13 Jbeta primers. TCRdb's table, derived via immunoSEQ multiplex PCR, lists solely in-frame clones and lacks some. The repertoire holds about 83,000 clones, with 78% as singletons. The rearrangement joins TRBV25-1 to TRBJ2-2; 12 bases map to TRBD2. Sequenced input: PBMCs. This clonotype was obtained from a young man in good health and CMV-seropositive. CDR3 in DNA: TGTGCCAGCAGTGTAACTAGCGGGAGGCCGTTATGGACCGGGGAGCTGTTTTTT. This encodes CASSVTSGRPLWTGELFF.